The 24 T cell receptor beta chains listed next were all sequenced from one sample in a study of tumor-infiltrating lymphocytes in primary liver carcinoma. The template, roughly 0.45 ug total RNA, yielded TCR beta cDNA made with a constant-region primer. Slightly modified ARM-PCR with three nested multiplex PCR rounds yielded TCR beta libraries. Both of the initial two PCR rounds ran for about 9 cycles and employed TRBV1-TRBV30 forward primers alongside a C-beta reverse primer. A single record per CDR3 protein comes from TCRdb applying MiXCR to the multiplex PCR reads. The table lists roughly 200,000 distinct CDR3 sequences, 85% of them singletons. Co-extracting RNA and DNA was done with roughly 17-33 mg of unsorted bulk tissue as input. Material for sequencing was tumor tissue from primary liver carcinoma. These receptors came from a man aged 40-49 years with primary liver carcinoma and hepatitis B virus infection.

With regard to this clonotype: A read error may account for a junction end that differs from germline. The chain links TRBV6-1 to TRBJ1-1; D not resolved. This CDR3 is built from 13 residues. In germline, CDR1 is MNHNS, CDR2 SASEGT. CDR3 protein: CASSPIGYTEAFF. The CDR3 coding sequence is TGTGCTAGCAGTCCTATAGGGTACACTGAAGCTTTCTTT.

This clonotype has at least ten counts. The J gene is TRBJ2-1, the V gene TRBV4-1; D remains ambiguous. V was cut by 0 bases and J by 0 bases, with 9 bases left in between. Germline lookup yields CDR1 MGHRA and CDR2 YSYEKL. This CDR3 has 16 residues. The DNA for the CDR3 is TGCGCCAGCAGCCAAGATCGGACCCCCTCCTACAATGAGCAGTTCTTC. It codes for CASSQDRTPSYNEQFF.

This clonotype was picked up a small number of times. At one end, the junction sequence differs from germline, possibly due to a read error. This chain joins TRBV14 and TRBJ1-2, with 7 bases matching TRBD1. Germline V gene sequence: CDR1 SGHDN, CDR2 FVKESK. CDR3 length: 13 residues. CDR3: CASNQDRDYGYTF. CDR3 DNA sequence: TGTGCTAGCAACCAAGACAGGGACTATGGCTACACCTTC.

Only a few counts were recorded for this clonotype. A read error may account for a junction end that differs from germline. This chain uses TRBV11-2 with TRBJ2-2; a possible D gene is TRBD1 (5 bases). Germline V CDR1 and CDR2: SGHAT, FQNNGV. This CDR3 comprises 16 residues. As DNA, the CDR3 is TGTGCCAACAGCCCCCGGACAACTACGAACACCGGGGAGCTGTTTTTT. This encodes CANSPRTTTNTGELFF.

As concerns this clonotype: The junction departs from germline at one end; a sequencing error may be responsible. The V and J genes are TRBV5-1 and TRBJ2-1; the match to TRBD1 covers 7 bases. The CDR3 extends over 13 amino acids. CDR1 and CDR2 (germline): SGHRS, YFSETQ. DNA of the CDR3: TGCGTCAGCAGCTTAACAGGGGTCAATGTGCAGTTCTTC. It is translated as CVSSLTGVNVQFF.

As regards this clonotype: A much larger clone differs from this one at a single base, so this may be a read error. The V and J genes are TRBV28 and TRBJ2-1; D call uncertain. CDR1 and CDR2 from the germline V gene are MDHEN and SYDVKM. The V and J ends lost 5 bases and 12 bases respectively, with 17 bases between them. The CDR3 runs to 13 residues. Written as DNA, the CDR3 is TGTGCCAGCAGTCCCCGCAGTCGCGATGGGCAGTTCTTC. This encodes CASSPRSRDGQFF.

Note on this clonotype: A much larger clone lies one base from this, so it may be a read error. The chain combines TRBV5-1 with TRBJ1-1, with unresolved D. The CDR3 spans 15 residues. Trimming left V 4 bases short and J 1 base short, with 14 bases between. Per germline, CDR1 SGHRS and CDR2 YFSETQ. In DNA, the CDR3 is TGCGCCAGCAGCACCCACGGCAGGACGAACACTGAAGCTTTCTTT. It is translated as CASSTHGRTNTEAFF. The variable domain in full, with the rest retrieved from reference TRBV5-1 and TRBJ1-1, is KAGVTQTPRYLIKTRGQQVTLSCSPISGHRSVSWYQQTPGQGLQFLFEYFSETQRNKGNFPGRFSGRQFSNSRSEMNVSTLELGDSALYLCASSTHGRTNTEAFFGQGTRLTVV.

This clonotype was seen at least ten times. CDR3 in amino acids: CATGTGGGNSPLHF. The DNA of the CDR3 is TGTGCCACCGGGACAGGGGGCGGAAATTCACCCCTCCACTTT. The chain carries TRBV6-4 and TRBJ1-6; 12 bases align to TRBD1. Per germline, CDR1 MRHNA and CDR2 SNTAGT. V trimming: 10 bases; J trimming: 7 bases; junction bases outside the gene matches: 5. The CDR3 loop spans 14 amino acids.

V usage is TRBV11-2 and J usage is TRBJ2-1, with 11 bases lining up with TRBD2. This CDR3 region has 16 residues. Losses at the gene ends were 4 bases for V and 6 bases for J; bases not matched to a gene: 8. Germline V CDR1 and CDR2: SGHAT, FQNNGV. The CDR3 region has the DNA TGTGCCAGCAGCTCATTACTAGCGGGAGTCGTCAATGAGCAGTTCTTC. This translates into CASSSLLAGVVNEQFF.

On this clonotype itself: The final CDR3 position lacks the conserved phenylalanine or tryptophan, pointing to a likely read error. CDR3 sequence reads: CASSSAAQANQPQHI. Here the CDR3 DNA reads TGTGCCAGCAGCTCCGCAGCGCAGGCTAACCAGCCCCAGCATATT. This rearrangement joins TRBV12-3 or TRBV12-4 to TRBJ1-5; D uncertain. CDR3 length: 15 amino acids. V dropped 6 bases and J dropped 7 bases, with 19 bases sitting between them.

Concerning this clonotype: Likely a read error: the CDR3 ends without its conserved phenylalanine or tryptophan. The V gene is TRBV5-8, the J gene TRBJ1-5; no clear D gene. The length of the CDR3 is 18 residues. Germline CDR1 reads SGHTS; CDR2 reads YDEGEE. The germline V and J ends were trimmed by 1 base and 0 bases, with 17 bases remaining between them. The CDR3 here is CASSLFGMVGYSNQPQHS. CDR3 DNA: TGTGCCAGCAGCTTGTTCGGGATGGTCGGCTATAGCAATCAGCCCCAGCATTCT.

The chain combines TRBV6-2 or TRBV6-3 with TRBJ1-1; D is possibly TRBD1 (5 bases). This CDR3 is built from 16 residues. Germline V gives CDR1 MNHEY, CDR2 SVGEGT. The CDR3 region has the DNA TGTAGCAGCAGAAGATCCGATATATGGAGGGGCACTGAAGCTTTCTTT. Amino acid sequence: CSSRRSDIWRGTEAFF.

A remark on this clonotype: An end of the junction does not agree with germline; a read error may underlie this. V is TRBV11-3 and J is TRBJ2-1; D might be TRBD2 (6 bases). This CDR3 contains 14 residues. The germline CDR1 and CDR2 sequences are SGHNT and YENEEA. Here the CDR3 reads CASSLTSIIDEQSF. CDR3 sequence (DNA): TGTGCCAGCAGCTTGACTAGTATTATAGATGAGCAGTCATTC.

Regarding this clonotype: A read error may produce the germline difference seen at one junction end. J is TRBJ2-1 and V is TRBV14; TRBD2 matches 8 bases. The germline CDR1 and CDR2 sequences are SGHDN and FVKESK. The CDR3 sequence is 16 residues long. The CDR3: CASGTVAGCVNNEQLF. In DNA form, the CDR3 reads TGTGCCAGCGGTACCGTAGCGGGATGTGTAAACAATGAGCAGCTCTTC.

This clonotype has only a few counts. The junction and the germline gene differ at one end; a read error may be behind it. The genes are TRBV29-1 and TRBJ2-5, with a weak D call TRBD1 (5 bases). Germline-derived CDR1 and CDR2 are SQVTM and ANQGSEA. This CDR3 comprises 15 residues. CDR3 loop: CSVEADMGRTETQYF. CDR3 DNA sequence: TGCAGCGTTGAAGCGGACATGGGGCGAACAGAGACCCAGTACTTT.

Of note for this clonotype: Compared with germline, one end of the junction differs, possibly owing to a read error. The chain combines TRBV24-1 with TRBJ2-1, with D uncertain. Germline values: CDR1 KGHDR, CDR2 SFDVKD. This CDR3 is 11 amino acids long. DNA of the CDR3: TGTGCCAACAGTGATGGAATTGAGCAGTTCTTC. Its translation: CANSDGIEQFF.

Regarding this clonotype: In this CDR3 the conserved last residue, phenylalanine or tryptophan, is missing, so a read error is likely. This chain uses TRBV29-1 with TRBJ1-3; no clear D gene. Germline V gives CDR1 SQVTM, CDR2 ANQGSEA. The CDR3 totals 14 residues. Trimming removed 7 bases from V and 0 bases from J, with 13 bases in between. The CDR3: CSGPRSLSGNTIYS. CDR3 DNA sequence: TGCAGCGGGCCCAGGAGTCTCTCTGGAAACACCATATATTCT.

With regard to this clonotype: A junction boundary mismatches the germline segment, possibly from a read error. The chain combines TRBV12-3 or TRBV12-4 with TRBJ2-3; 8 positions match TRBD1. The CDR3 is made up of 14 amino acids. CDR3 sequence: CASSFTGGGDTQNF. For the CDR3, the DNA is TGCGCCAGCAGTTTCACAGGGGGTGGGGATACGCAGAATTTT.

Remarks on this clonotype: One junction end disagrees with the germline gene, perhaps due to a read error. V and J are TRBV14 and TRBJ2-7; D gene ambiguous. Germline-derived CDR1 and CDR2 are SGHDN and FVKESK. The CDR3 spans 14 residues. The CDR3 coding sequence is TGTGCCAGCACCCAAGTGGGGTTCTCCTACGAGCAGTACTTC. It encodes CASTQVGFSYEQYF.

V gene TRBV10-3 combines with J gene TRBJ1-1; 8 positions agree with TRBD1. Unmatched junction bases numbered 6, after V lost 7 bases and J lost 2 bases. The CDR3 consists of 14 residues. Germline CDR1 ENHRY, CDR2 SYGVKD. The CDR3 DNA is TGTGCCATCACCGGACAGGGTCTAAACACTGAAGCTTTCTTT. Translation gives CAITGQGLNTEAFF.

A remark on this clonotype: Mismatch with germline at one junction end may stem from a read error. The DNA of the CDR3 is TGCAGCGCCCAGCGGAGGGGCACACATACGCAGTATTTT. It encodes CSAQRRGTHTQYF. The V call is TRBV29-1, the J call TRBJ2-3, with TRBD2 as a possible D gene (6 bases). Germline lookup yields CDR1 SQVTM and CDR2 ANQGSEA. This CDR3 spans 13 amino acids.

The chain couples TRBV6-1 to TRBJ2-1; 9 nucleotides line up with TRBD2. The J segment lost 3 bases and the V segment lost 8 bases, leaving 11 bases of the junction unmatched. This CDR3 is built from 16 residues. Germline lookup yields CDR1 MNHNS and CDR2 SASEGT. In nucleotides, the CDR3 is TGTGCCAGCTCCCCTCATCTTAGCGGGGGCTACAATGAGCAGTTCTTC. Its protein product is CASSPHLSGGYNEQFF.

This clonotype was counted a few times. Given a much more abundant clone one base away, this may be a read error. The chain recombines TRBV7-2 with TRBJ2-1; D remains ambiguous. This CDR3 region has 17 residues. The germline V gene encodes CDR1 SGHTA and CDR2 FQGNSA. The CDR3: CASSLALGGSSYNKQFF. The CDR3 nucleotides are TGTGCCAGCAGCTTAGCGCTGGGCGGTAGCTCCTACAATAAGCAGTTCTTC.

J is TRBJ2-3 and V is TRBV24-1, with D possibly matching TRBD2 (5 bases). The CDR3 is 15 residues long. The V and J ends lost 4 bases and 1 base respectively, with 11 bases between them. CDR1 is KGHDR and CDR2 is SFDVKD in the germline V gene. In DNA form, the CDR3 reads TGTGCCACCAGTGACGCGGACTTACGCACAGATACGCAGTATTTT. Its translation: CATSDADLRTDTQYF.